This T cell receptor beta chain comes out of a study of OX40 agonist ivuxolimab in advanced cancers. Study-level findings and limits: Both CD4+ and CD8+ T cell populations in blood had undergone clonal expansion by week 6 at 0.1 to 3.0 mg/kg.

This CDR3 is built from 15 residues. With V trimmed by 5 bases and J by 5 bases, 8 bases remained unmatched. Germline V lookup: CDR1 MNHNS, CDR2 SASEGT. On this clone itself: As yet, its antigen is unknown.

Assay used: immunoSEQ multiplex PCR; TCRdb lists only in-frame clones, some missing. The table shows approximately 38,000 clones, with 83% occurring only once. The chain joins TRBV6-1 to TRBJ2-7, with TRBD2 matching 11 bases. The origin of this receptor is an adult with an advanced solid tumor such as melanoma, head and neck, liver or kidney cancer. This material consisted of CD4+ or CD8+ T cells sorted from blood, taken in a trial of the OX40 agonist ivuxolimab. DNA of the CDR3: TGTGCCAGCAGTCCACTAGCGGGAGAGGGCAACGAGCAGTACTTC. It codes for CASSPLAGEGNEQYF.